This record looks at one T cell receptor (beta chain) sequence and its context. Antigen unknown. Assay: immunoSEQ multiplex PCR; the TCRdb copy retains only in-frame clones and omits some. This table has 100,000 to 130,000 clones, 87% appearing once. The sample comes from a study of T cell responses to AZD1222 COVID-19 vaccine. Overall study context: Second doses that came at about 4 or about 12 weeks were put together.

Germline CDR1 and CDR2: SGHAT and FQNNGV. The V end was cut by 1 base, the J end by 2 bases, with 19 bases between. The CDR3 totals 18 residues. Study outcomes and limitations: The peak T cell response came first, and repertoires were sampled only after it. Possibly, clonal diversity was underestimated; donors were largely white British and included more females.

The sequencing here drew on peripheral blood, taken on day 0 of AZD1222 vaccination. The chain has TRBV11-2 and TRBJ2-3; weak D call: TRBD1 (6 bases). The receptor's source is an adult in good health. CDR3 coding DNA: TGTGCCAGCAGCTTAGCCCACCCCCGGACAGAGGACACAGATACGCAGTATTTT. Encoded protein: CASSLAHPRTEDTDTQYF.